The next 5 T cell receptor beta chains were all read from a single sample in a study of blood T cell repertoires in COVID-19. Assay: immunoSEQ multiplex PCR; the TCRdb copy retains only in-frame clones and omits some. Of about 130,000 clones listed, around 87% were seen once; the top ten hold more than 3.5%. Specimen: peripheral blood. All receptors come from a woman aged 55-75 years with acute or convalescent COVID-19.

The V and J genes are TRBV7-9 and TRBJ1-1, with D unclear. Germline CDR1 SEHNR, CDR2 FQNEAQ (reference sequence). V lost 3 bases to trimming and J lost 5 bases, with 10 bases between them. The CDR3 extends over 13 amino acids. This CDR3 reads CASSFLRGTEAFF. CDR3 nucleotides: TGTGCCAGCAGCTTCCTACGGGGTACTGAAGCTTTCTTT.

This chain links TRBV10-2 with TRBJ1-1, with TRBD1 identical over 9 bases. With 4 bases clipped from V and 10 bases from J, the junction kept 1 base outside the gene matches. The CDR3 is 11 amino acids. Germline-derived CDR1 and CDR2 are WSHSY and SAAADI. DNA for the CDR3: TGCGCCAGCAGTGCGACAGGGGGAGCTTTCTTT. Its translation is CASSATGGAFF.

V usage is TRBV7-9 and J usage is TRBJ1-2, with D possibly being TRBD1 (6 bases). CDR1 is SEHNR and CDR2 is FQNEAQ in the germline V gene (reference sequence). The V end was cut by 1 base, the J end by 2 bases, with 14 bases between. The CDR3 runs to 16 residues. The CDR3 sequence is CASSLEGVRPNYGYTF. The CDR3 DNA reads as TGTGCCAGCAGCTTAGAGGGGGTTAGGCCAAACTATGGCTACACCTTC.

V is TRBV5-1 and J is TRBJ2-2, with TRBD2 matching 10 bases. The ends lost 1 base at V and 3 bases at J; junction bases unmatched: 3. CDR3 length: 16 amino acids. CDR1 is SGHRS and CDR2 is YFSETQ in the germline V gene. In DNA form, the CDR3 reads TGCGCCAGCAGCTTGAGCAGCGGGAGGGACACCGGGGAGCTGTTTTTT. Encoded protein: CASSLSSGRDTGELFF. The entire variable domain, with the rest obtained from reference TRBV5-1 and TRBJ2-2, is as follows: KAGVTQTPRYLIKTRGQQVTLSCSPISGHRSVSWYQQTPGQGLQFLFEYFSETQRNKGNFPGRFSGRQFSNSRSEMNVSTLELGDSALYLCASSLSSGRDTGELFFGEGSRLTVL.

This sequence joins TRBV7-3 and TRBJ1-2, with TRBD1 matching over 10 bases. V shed 4 bases, J shed 7 bases, and the junction held 6 bases outside the gene matches. The CDR3 contains 14 residues. Germline V gene sequence: CDR1 SGHTA, CDR2 FQGTGA. CDR3 sequence (DNA): TGTGCCAGCAGCTACGGGACAGGGGAGGGTGGCTACACCTTC. This codes for CASSYGTGEGGYTF.